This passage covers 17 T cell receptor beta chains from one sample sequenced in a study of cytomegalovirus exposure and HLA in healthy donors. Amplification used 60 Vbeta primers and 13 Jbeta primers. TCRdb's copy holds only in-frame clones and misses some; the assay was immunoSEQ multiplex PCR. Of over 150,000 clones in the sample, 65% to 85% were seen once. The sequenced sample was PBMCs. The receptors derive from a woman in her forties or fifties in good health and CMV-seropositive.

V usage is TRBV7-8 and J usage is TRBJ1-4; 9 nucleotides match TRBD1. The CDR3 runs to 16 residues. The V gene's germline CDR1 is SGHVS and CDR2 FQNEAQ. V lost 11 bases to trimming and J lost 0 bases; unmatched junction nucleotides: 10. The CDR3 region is CAVTGGQGATNEKLFF. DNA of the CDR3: TGTGCCGTAACAGGGGGACAGGGTGCAACTAATGAAAAACTGTTTTTT. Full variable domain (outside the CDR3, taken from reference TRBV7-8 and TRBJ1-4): GAGVSQSPRYKVAKRGQDVALRCDPISGHVSLFWYQQALGQGPEFLTYFQNEAQLDKSGLPSDRFFAERPEGSVSTLKIQRTQQEDSAVYLCAVTGGQGATNEKLFFGSGTQLSVL.

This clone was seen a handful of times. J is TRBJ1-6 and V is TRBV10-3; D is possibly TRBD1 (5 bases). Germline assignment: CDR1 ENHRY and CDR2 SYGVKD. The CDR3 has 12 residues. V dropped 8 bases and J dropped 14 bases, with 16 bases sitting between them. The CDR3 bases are TGTGCCATCTCGGACACCAGTTGGGCCCTCCACTTT. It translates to CAISDTSWALHF.

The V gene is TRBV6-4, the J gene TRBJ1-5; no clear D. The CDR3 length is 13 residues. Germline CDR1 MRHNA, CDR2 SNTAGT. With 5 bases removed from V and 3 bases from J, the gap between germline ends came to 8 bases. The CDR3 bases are TGTGCCAGCAGTCAACAGCTCAATCAGCCCCAGCATTTT. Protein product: CASSQQLNQPQHF.

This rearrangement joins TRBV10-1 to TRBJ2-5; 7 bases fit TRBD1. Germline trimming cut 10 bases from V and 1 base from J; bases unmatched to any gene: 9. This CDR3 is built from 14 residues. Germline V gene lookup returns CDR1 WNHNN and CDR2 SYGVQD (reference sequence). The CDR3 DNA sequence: TGCGCCAACTGGCCGACAGGGCCCCAAGAGACCCAGTACTTC. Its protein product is CANWPTGPQETQYF.

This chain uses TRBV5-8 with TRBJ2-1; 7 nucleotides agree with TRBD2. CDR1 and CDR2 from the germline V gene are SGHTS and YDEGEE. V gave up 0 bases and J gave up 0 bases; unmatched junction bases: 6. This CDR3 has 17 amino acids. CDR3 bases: TGTGCCAGCAGCTTGGTGGGGGACTATAGCTCCTACAATGAGCAGTTCTTC. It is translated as CASSLVGDYSSYNEQFF. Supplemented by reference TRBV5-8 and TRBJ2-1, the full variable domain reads EAGVTQSPTHLIKTRGQQATLRCSPISGHTSVYWYQQALGLGLQFLLWYDEGEERNRGNFPPRFSGRQFPNYSSELNVNALELEDSALYLCASSLVGDYSSYNEQFFGPGTRLTVL.

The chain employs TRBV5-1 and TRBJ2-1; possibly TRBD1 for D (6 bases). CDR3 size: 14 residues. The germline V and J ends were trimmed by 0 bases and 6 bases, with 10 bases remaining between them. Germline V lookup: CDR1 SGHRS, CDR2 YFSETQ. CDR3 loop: CASSLEAGANEQFF. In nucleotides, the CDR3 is TGCGCCAGCAGCTTGGAGGCAGGGGCCAATGAGCAGTTCTTC.

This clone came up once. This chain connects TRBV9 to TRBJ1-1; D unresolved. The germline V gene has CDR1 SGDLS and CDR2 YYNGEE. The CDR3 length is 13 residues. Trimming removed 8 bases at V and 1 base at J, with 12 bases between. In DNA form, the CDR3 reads TGTGCCAGTGCCCCGACTGGGAACACTGAAGCTTTCTTT. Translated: CASAPTGNTEAFF.

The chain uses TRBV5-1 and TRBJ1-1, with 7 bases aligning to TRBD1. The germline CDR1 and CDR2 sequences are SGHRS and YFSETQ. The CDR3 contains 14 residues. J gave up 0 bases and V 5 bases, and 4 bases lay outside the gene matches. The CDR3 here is CASRSGQLNTEAFF. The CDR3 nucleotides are TGCGCCAGCAGGTCGGGACAGTTGAACACTGAAGCTTTCTTT.

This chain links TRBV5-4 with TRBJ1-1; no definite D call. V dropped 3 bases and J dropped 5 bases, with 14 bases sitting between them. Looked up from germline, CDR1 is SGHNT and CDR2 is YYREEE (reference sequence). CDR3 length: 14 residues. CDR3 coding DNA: TGTGCCAGCAGCTCCCTGATCGGGAGGACTGAAGCTTTCTTT. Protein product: CASSSLIGRTEAFF.

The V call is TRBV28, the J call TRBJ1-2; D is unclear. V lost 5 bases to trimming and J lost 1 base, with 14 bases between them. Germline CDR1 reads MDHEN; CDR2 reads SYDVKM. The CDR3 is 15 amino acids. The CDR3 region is CASSGGSHYNYGYTF. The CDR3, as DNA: TGTGCCAGCAGTGGCGGGAGCCACTATAACTATGGCTACACCTTC.

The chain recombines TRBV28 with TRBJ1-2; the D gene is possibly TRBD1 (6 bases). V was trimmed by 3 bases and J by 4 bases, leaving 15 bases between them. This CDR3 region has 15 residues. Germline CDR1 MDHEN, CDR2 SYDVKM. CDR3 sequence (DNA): TGTGCCAGCAGTTTTAGGGCAGGGGCGTCCTATGGCTACACCTTC. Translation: CASSFRAGASYGYTF.

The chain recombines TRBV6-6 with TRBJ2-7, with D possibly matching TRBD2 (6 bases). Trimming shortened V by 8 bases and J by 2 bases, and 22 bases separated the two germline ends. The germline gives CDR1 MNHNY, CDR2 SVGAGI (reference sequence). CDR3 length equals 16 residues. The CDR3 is CASLRTGVIGPYEQYF. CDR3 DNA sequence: TGTGCCAGCTTAAGGACGGGGGTCATTGGCCCCTACGAGCAGTACTTC.

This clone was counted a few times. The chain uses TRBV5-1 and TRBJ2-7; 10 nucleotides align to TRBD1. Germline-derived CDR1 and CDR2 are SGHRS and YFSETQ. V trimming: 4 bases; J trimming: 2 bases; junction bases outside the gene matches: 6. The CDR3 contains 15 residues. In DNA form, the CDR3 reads TGCGCCAGCAGCGACCGGGACAGGGGCCCCTACGAGCAGTACTTC. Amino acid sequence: CASSDRDRGPYEQYF.

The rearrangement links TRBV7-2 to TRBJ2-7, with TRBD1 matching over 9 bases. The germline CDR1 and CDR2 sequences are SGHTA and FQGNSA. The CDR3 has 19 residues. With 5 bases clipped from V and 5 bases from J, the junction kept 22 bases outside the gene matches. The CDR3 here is CASSKRSGHSGTGTHEQYF. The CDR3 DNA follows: TGTGCCAGCAGCAAGCGGTCTGGACATTCCGGGACAGGGACCCACGAGCAGTACTTC.

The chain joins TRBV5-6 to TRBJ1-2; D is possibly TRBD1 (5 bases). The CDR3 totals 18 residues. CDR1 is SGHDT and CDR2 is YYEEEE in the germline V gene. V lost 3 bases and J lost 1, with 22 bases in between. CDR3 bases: TGTGCCAGCAGCTCACCCACAGGCCAGACAGTGATTAACTATGGCTACACCTTC. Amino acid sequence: CASSSPTGQTVINYGYTF.

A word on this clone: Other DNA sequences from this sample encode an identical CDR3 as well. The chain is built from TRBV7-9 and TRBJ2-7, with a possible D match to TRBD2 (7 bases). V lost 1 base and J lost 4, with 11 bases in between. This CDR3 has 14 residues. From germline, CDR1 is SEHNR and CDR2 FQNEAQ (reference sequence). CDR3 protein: CASSLGRGRYEQYF. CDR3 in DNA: TGTGCCAGCAGCTTAGGGCGGGGGCGGTACGAGCAGTACTTC.

The CDR3 DNA follows: TGTGCCAGCAGTTACTCGGCAGGCATGAACACTGAAGCTTTCTTT. This codes for CASSYSAGMNTEAFF. The genes are TRBV6-5 and TRBJ1-1, with unresolved D. V was pared by 0 bases and J by 0 bases, with 8 bases between. There are 15 residues in the CDR3. Germline V gene data show CDR1 as MNHEY and CDR2 as SVGAGI.